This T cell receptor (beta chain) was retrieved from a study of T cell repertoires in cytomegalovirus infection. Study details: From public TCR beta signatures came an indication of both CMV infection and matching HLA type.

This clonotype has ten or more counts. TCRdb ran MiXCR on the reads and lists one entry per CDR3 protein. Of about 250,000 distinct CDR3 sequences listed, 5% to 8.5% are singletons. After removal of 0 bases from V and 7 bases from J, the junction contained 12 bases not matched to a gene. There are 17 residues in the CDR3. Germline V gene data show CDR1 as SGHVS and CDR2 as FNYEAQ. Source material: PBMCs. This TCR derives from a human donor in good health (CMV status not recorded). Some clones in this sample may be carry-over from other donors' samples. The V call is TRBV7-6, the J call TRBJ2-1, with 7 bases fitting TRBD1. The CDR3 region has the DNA TGTGCCAGCAGCTTAGCGTTTAAAGGCACAGGGGAAAATGAGCAGTTCTTC. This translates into CASSLAFKGTGENEQFF.